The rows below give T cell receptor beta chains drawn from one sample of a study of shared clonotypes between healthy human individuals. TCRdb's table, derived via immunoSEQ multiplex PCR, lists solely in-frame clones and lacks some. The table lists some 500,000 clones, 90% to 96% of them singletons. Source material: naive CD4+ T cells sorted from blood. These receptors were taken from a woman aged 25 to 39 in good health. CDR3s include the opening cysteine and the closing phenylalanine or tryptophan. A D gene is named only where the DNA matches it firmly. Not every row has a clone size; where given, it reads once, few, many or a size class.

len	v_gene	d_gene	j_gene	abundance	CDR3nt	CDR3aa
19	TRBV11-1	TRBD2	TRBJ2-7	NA	TGTGCCAGCAGCTCCCCAAGGCTAGGACTAGCGGGAGGGTCCTACGAGCAGTACTTC	CASSSPRLGLAGGSYEQYF
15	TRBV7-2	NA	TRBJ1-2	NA	TGTGCCAGCAGCTTGAGTCCGGGATACTCCTATGGCTACACCTTC	CASSLSPGYSYGYTF
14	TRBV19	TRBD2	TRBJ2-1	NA	TGTGCCAGTAGTATAGCGGGAGGGCCCAGTGAGCAGTTCTTC	CASSIAGGPSEQFF
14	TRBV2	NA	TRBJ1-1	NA	TGTGCCAGCAGCCCTCGGGGGAGTAAGCGTGAAGCTTTCTTT	CASSPRGSKREAFF
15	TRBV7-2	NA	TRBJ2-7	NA	TGTGCCAGCAGCTCTAGCCAGCAGGGTTACAACGAGCAGTACTTC	CASSSSQQGYNEQYF
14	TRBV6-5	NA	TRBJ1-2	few	TGTGCCAGCAGTTACAAGGGTGGGGACTATGGCTACACCTTC	CASSYKGGDYGYTF
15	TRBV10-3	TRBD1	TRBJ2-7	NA	TGTGCCATCAATACAGACAGGGGACCCTCCTACGAGCAGTACTTC	CAINTDRGPSYEQYF
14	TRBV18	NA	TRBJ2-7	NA	TGTGCCAGCTCACCACAGGACCAACACCACGAGCAGTACTTC	CASSPQDQHHEQYF
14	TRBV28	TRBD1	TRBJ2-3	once	TGTGCCAGCAGCACCCCCGAGACAGGGTCCCTGTGGTATTTT	CASSTPETGSLWYF
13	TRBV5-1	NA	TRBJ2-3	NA	TGCGCCAGCAGCTTGGATGCGACAGATACGCAGTATTTT	CASSLDATDTQYF
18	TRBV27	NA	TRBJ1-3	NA	TGTGCCAGCAGTTTGACAGCGCGTGGGGCTGGGGGTGGAAACACCATATATTTT	CASSLTARGAGGGNTIYF
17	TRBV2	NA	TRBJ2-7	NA	TGTGCCAGCAGTCCAAGCGGAGGCATAGTCGTCTCCTACGAGCAGTACTTC	CASSPSGGIVVSYEQYF
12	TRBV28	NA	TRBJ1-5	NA	TGTGCCAGCATGATAGGAGATCAGCCCCAGCATTTT	CASMIGDQPQHF
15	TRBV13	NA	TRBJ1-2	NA	TGTGCCAGCAGCTTACGGGCAGGCCAAGGCTATGGCTACACCTTC	CASSLRAGQGYGYTF
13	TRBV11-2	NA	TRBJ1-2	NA	TGTGCCAGCAGCTTAGCGCAGAACTATGGCTACACCTTC	CASSLAQNYGYTF
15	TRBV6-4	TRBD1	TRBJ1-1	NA	TGTGCCAGCAGTGACGGGACAGGGGGGAACACTGAAGCTTTCTTT	CASSDGTGGNTEAFF
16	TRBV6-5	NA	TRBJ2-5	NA	TGTGCCAGCAGTTCCTATGACGAGACACTCCAAGAGACCCAGTACTTC	CASSSYDETLQETQYF
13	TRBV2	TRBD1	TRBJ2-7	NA	TGTGCCAGCACTGGGACAGAGCTGGGGGAGCAGTACTTC	CASTGTELGEQYF
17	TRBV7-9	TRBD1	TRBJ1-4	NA	TGTGCCAGCAGCTCCGGGACAGGGGTAACAACTAATGAAAAACTGTTTTTT	CASSSGTGVTTNEKLFF
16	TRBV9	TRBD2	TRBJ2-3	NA	TGTGCCAGCAGCATACGGACTAGCGGGAGCACAGATACGCAGTATTTT	CASSIRTSGSTDTQYF
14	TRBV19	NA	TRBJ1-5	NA	TGTGCCAGTAGGGAGGGCCTGCTCAATCAGCCCCAGCATTTT	CASREGLLNQPQHF
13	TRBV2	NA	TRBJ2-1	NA	TGTGCCAGCAGTGAAGGGCAATACAATGAGCAGTTCTTC	CASSEGQYNEQFF
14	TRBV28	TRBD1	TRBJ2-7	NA	TGTGCCAGCTCCGTCGGGACAGATAATTACGAGCAGTACTTC	CASSVGTDNYEQYF
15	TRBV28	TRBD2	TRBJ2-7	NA	TGTGCTTCCGGGCCGGGGGGTACCACCGGTTACGAGCAGTACTTC	CASGPGGTTGYEQYF
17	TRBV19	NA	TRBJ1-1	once	TGTGCCAGTAGTGGAGGCAGTTGGGTGGGGTCGAGGACTGAAGCTTTCTTT	CASSGGSWVGSRTEAFF
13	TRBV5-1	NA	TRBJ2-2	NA	TGCGCCAGCTCGGGCAGGGGCACCGGGGAGCTGTTTTTT	CASSGRGTGELFF
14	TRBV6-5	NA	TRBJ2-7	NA	TGTGCCAGCAGTTCCTCGGGACGGTCCTACGAGCAGTACTTC	CASSSSGRSYEQYF
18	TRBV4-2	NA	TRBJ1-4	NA	TGTGCCAGCAGCCAAGACTGGATTTCGGCTGCAACTAATGAAAAACTGTTTTTT	CASSQDWISAATNEKLFF
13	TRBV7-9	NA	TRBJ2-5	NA	TGTGCCAGCACCCTTGGAGGGCAAGAGACCCAGTACTTC	CASTLGGQETQYF
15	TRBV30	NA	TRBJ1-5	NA	TGTGCCTGGAGTGTACTGGGGGCAGGCAATCAGCCCCAGCATTTT	CAWSVLGAGNQPQHF
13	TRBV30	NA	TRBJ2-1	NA	TGTGCCTGGACCCCGGGCAGCTACAATGAGCAGTTCTTC	CAWTPGSYNEQFF
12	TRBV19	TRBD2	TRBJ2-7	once	TGTGCCAGTAGTATCGAGCGGGGCGAGCAGTACTTC	CASSIERGEQYF
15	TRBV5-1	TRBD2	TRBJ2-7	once	TGCGCCAGCAGCTCCGGGACTAGCGGCTCCTACGAGCAGTACTTC	CASSSGTSGSYEQYF
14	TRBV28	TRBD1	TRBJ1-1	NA	TGTGCCAGCAGTACCGGACAGGGTGTCACTGAAGCTTTCTTT	CASSTGQGVTEAFF
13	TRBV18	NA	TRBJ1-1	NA	TGTGCCAGCTCACCCAGGGGTGACACTGAAGCTTTCTTT	CASSPRGDTEAFF